This entry lists 19 T cell receptor beta chains sequenced from one sample in a study of shared clonotypes between healthy human individuals. The table came from immunoSEQ multiplex PCR; TCRdb's copy has only in-frame clones and leaves some out. The table shows fewer than 850,000 clones, with about 90% occurring only once. The specimen was memory CD8+ T cells from PBMCs. Subset specified: CD45RO+ cells pooled with CCR7-negative TemRA cells. The receptors derive from a man between 18 and 29 years old in good health. Some clones in this sample may be carry-over from other donors' samples.

V is TRBV12-5 and J is TRBJ2-2; weak D call: TRBD1 (6 bases). CDR1 and CDR2 from the germline V gene are LGHNT and FRNRAP. With 0 bases removed from V and 2 bases from J, the gap between germline ends came to 13 bases. This CDR3 comprises 17 residues. The CDR3, as DNA: TGTGCTAGTGGTTTGGTTCTACAGGGAGTAAACACCGGGGAGCTGTTTTTT. It codes for CASGLVLQGVNTGELFF.

The gene calls are TRBV6-5 and TRBJ1-2; 7 nucleotides agree with TRBD1. J lost 7 bases, V lost 10 bases, and 12 bases had no gene match. The CDR3 covers 13 residues. The V gene's germline CDR1 is MNHEY and CDR2 SVGAGI. The CDR3 DNA reads as TGTGCCACCCGGGCAGGGGGGGAGGTTGGCTACACCTTC. Amino acid sequence: CATRAGGEVGYTF.

The V and J genes are TRBV7-9 and TRBJ1-1; 7 nucleotides align to TRBD1. The germline CDR1 and CDR2 sequences are SEHNR and FQNEAQ (reference sequence). J was trimmed by 1 base and V by 7 bases; bases with no gene match: 6. There are 14 residues in the CDR3. In DNA form, the CDR3 reads TGTGCCAGCATACGCGACAGGGAGAACACTGAAGCTTTCTTT. Translating it yields CASIRDRENTEAFF.

The chain joins TRBV7-9 to TRBJ2-1, with D uncertain. V was pared by 5 bases and J by 5 bases, with 19 bases between. CDR1 is SEHNR, CDR2 FQNEAQ, per germline (reference sequence). The CDR3 is 16 amino acids. In nucleotides, the CDR3 is TGTGCCAGCAGCCGACCCACGAGAGAGAGAAACAATGAGCAGTTCTTC. Protein sequence: CASSRPTRERNNEQFF.

This sequence joins TRBV4-1 and TRBJ2-4, with unresolved D. The CDR3 length is 15 residues. Trimming shortened V by 4 bases and J by 2 bases, and 12 bases separated the two germline ends. CDR1 is MGHRA and CDR2 is YSYEKL in the germline V gene. The CDR3 nucleotides read TGCGCCAGCAGCCCCCACCCCAGTACCAAAAACATTCAGTACTTC. Translating gives CASSPHPSTKNIQYF.

The V gene is TRBV15, the J gene TRBJ1-3; the D is unclear. Trimming stripped 4 bases from V and 0 bases from J, with 10 bases between. The germline gives CDR1 LNHNV, CDR2 YYDKDF (reference sequence). The length of the CDR3 is 15 residues. The CDR3 reads CATSTRRTSGNTIYF. The CDR3 DNA reads as TGTGCCACCAGCACCCGACGGACCTCTGGAAACACCATATATTTT.

The V and J genes are TRBV27 and TRBJ2-1; TRBD2 aligns across 10 bases. With V trimmed by 3 bases and J by 7 bases, 12 bases remained unmatched. The CDR3 loop spans 17 amino acids. The germline gives CDR1 MNHEY, CDR2 SMNVEV (reference sequence). The CDR3 DNA is TGTGCCAGCAGTTTCCTCGGAGCGGGAGGGCTTCTTAATGAGCAGTTCTTC. Protein product: CASSFLGAGGLLNEQFF.

Turning to this clone: Different DNA sequences within this sample yield the same CDR3. V usage is TRBV7-9 and J usage is TRBJ2-7; 11 bases match TRBD2. Trimming cost V 4 bases and J 4 bases; bases outside gene matches: 6. This CDR3 has 15 residues. Germline V gene sequence: CDR1 SEHNR, CDR2 FQNEAQ (reference sequence). In DNA form, the CDR3 reads TGTGCCAGCAGCTCCGGGACTAGCGGAACGTACGAGCAGTACTTC. Translated: CASSSGTSGTYEQYF.

The chain couples TRBV6-1 to TRBJ1-1, with D possibly matching TRBD1 (5 bases). V gave up 5 bases and J gave up 4 bases, with 11 bases separating them. CDR1 is MNHNS and CDR2 is SASEGT in the germline V gene. The CDR3 length is 13 residues. The CDR3 is CASSYGGPTEAFF. CDR3 DNA sequence: TGTGCCAGCAGTTATGGGGGACCCACTGAAGCTTTCTTT.

V usage is TRBV4-3 and J usage is TRBJ2-1; no clear D gene. Trimming stripped 4 bases from V and 8 bases from J, with 12 bases between. The CDR3 totals 13 residues. Germline CDR1 reads LGHNA; CDR2 reads YSLEER. The CDR3 nucleotides are TGCGCCAGCAGCCGCCGAAACACTGATGAGCAGTTCTTC. Translating it yields CASSRRNTDEQFF.

The chain joins TRBV5-3 to TRBJ2-7; 7 nucleotides line up with TRBD1. TRBV5-3 is labeled an ORF, and its function is uncertain. J gave up 3 bases and V 1 base, and 4 bases lay outside the gene matches. The CDR3 is 14 amino acids. The CDR3 nucleotides read TGTGCCAGAAGCTTGCGTCAGGGGGACTACGAGCAGTACTTC. This translates into CARSLRQGDYEQYF.

The chain couples TRBV10-1 to TRBJ2-7; D uncertain. V was cut by 9 bases and J by 3 bases, with 21 bases left in between. From germline, CDR1 is WNHNN and CDR2 SYGVQD (reference sequence). The CDR3 has 15 amino acids. CDR3 DNA: TGCGCCAGAGAGACCCTAACGCGGCTTCGCTACGAGCAGTACTTC. Translation: CARETLTRLRYEQYF.

Written as DNA, the CDR3 is TGCGCCAGCAGCTTGTCCGGGTCATCCTTCGCCGGGGAGCTGTTTTTT. It specifies CASSLSGSSFAGELFF. The chain employs TRBV5-1 and TRBJ2-2; no firm D call. CDR3 size: 16 residues. CDR1 is SGHRS and CDR2 is YFSETQ in the germline V gene. Trimming cost V 1 base and J 6 bases, with 16 bases left between them.

The J gene is TRBJ1-3, the V gene TRBV7-9, with D possibly TRBD1 on 5 matching bases. In germline, CDR1 is SEHNR, CDR2 FQNEAQ (reference sequence). Between the trimmed V and J ends, which lost 5 bases and 7 bases, there was a span of 12 bases. The CDR3 loop spans 13 amino acids. The DNA for the CDR3 is TGTGCCAGCAGCGACCCTAACAGGAACACCATATATTTT. This codes for CASSDPNRNTIYF.

The chain joins TRBV15 to TRBJ2-7; D is possibly TRBD1 or TRBD2 (5 bases each). The germline gives CDR1 LNHNV, CDR2 YYDKDF (reference sequence). This CDR3 has 13 amino acids. With 9 bases removed from V and 1 base from J, the gap between germline ends came to 13 bases. The CDR3 loop reads CATRARDSYEQYF. The DNA of the CDR3 is TGTGCCACGAGGGCCAGGGATTCCTACGAGCAGTACTTC.

The chain couples TRBV11-2 to TRBJ2-5; D unresolved. Between the trimmed V and J ends, which lost 3 bases and 2 bases, there was a span of 13 bases. Germline V lookup: CDR1 SGHAT, CDR2 FQNNGV. The CDR3 is 15 amino acids. The CDR3: CASSFFAERQETQYF. CDR3 sequence (DNA): TGTGCCAGCAGCTTTTTCGCGGAGAGACAAGAGACCCAGTACTTC.

The rearrangement links TRBV6-5 to TRBJ2-1; D is undetermined. V shed 2 bases and J shed 0 bases, with 8 bases lying between them. The CDR3 length is 15 residues. CDR1 is MNHEY, CDR2 SVGAGI, per germline. The CDR3 nucleotides read TGTGCCAGCAGTTACGATCGGGCCTCCTACAATGAGCAGTTCTTC. It specifies CASSYDRASYNEQFF.

The V call is TRBV28, the J call TRBJ2-7; D is unclear. CDR1 is MDHEN and CDR2 is SYDVKM in the germline V gene. This CDR3 has 15 amino acids. Deletions cut 3 bases from V and 4 bases from J, with 16 bases between. CDR3 bases: TGTGCCAGCAGTTTGTCCGGGCTACTCGGGTACGAGCAGTACTTC. Its protein is CASSLSGLLGYEQYF.

The chain carries TRBV4-1 and TRBJ2-2; 7 bases align to TRBD2. Unmatched junction bases numbered 6, after V lost 0 bases and J lost 5 bases. CDR3 size: 16 residues. From germline, CDR1 is MGHRA and CDR2 YSYEKL. This CDR3 is CASSQDWTRGTGELFF. The CDR3 nucleotides are TGCGCCAGCAGCCAAGATTGGACTAGAGGTACCGGGGAGCTGTTTTTT.